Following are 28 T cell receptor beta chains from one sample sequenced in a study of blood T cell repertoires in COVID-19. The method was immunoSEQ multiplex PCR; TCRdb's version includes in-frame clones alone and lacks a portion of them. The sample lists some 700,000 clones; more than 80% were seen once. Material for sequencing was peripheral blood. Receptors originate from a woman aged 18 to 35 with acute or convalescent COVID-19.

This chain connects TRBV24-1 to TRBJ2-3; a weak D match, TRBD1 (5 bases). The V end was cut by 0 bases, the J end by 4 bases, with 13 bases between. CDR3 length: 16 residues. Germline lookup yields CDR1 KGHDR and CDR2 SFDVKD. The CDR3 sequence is CATSDLGRAKADTQYF. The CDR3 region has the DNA TGTGCCACCAGTGATTTGGGCAGGGCGAAAGCAGATACGCAGTATTTT.

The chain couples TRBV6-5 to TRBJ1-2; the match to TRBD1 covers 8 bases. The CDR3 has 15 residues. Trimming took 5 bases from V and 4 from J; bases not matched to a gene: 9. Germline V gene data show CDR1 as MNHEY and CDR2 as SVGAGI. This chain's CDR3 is CASSRKIDRGYGYTF. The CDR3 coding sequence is TGTGCCAGCAGTCGTAAGATAGACAGGGGCTATGGCTACACCTTC.

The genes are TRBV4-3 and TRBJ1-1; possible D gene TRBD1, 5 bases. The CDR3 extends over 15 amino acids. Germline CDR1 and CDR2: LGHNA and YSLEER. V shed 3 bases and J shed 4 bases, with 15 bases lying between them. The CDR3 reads CASSQIAGGSTEAFF. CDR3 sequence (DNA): TGCGCCAGCAGCCAGATAGCCGGGGGGTCCACTGAAGCTTTCTTT.

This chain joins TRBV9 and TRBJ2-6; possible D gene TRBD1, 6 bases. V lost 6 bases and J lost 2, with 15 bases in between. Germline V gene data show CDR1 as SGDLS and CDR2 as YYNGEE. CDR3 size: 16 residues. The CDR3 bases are TGTGCCAGCACCTCCGGTTGGACAGCTGGGGCCAACGTCCTGACTTTC. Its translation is CASTSGWTAGANVLTF.

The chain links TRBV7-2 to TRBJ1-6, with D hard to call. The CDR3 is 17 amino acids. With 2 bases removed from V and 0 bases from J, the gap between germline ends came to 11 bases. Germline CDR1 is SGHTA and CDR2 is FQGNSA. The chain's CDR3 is CASSLSQTSSYNSPLHF. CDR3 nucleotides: TGTGCCAGCAGCTTAAGTCAGACTAGCTCCTATAATTCACCCCTCCACTTT. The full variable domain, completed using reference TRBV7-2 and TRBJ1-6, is GAGVSQSPSNKVTEKGKDVELRCDPISGHTALYWYRQSLGQGLEFLIYFQGNSAPDKSGLPSDRFSAERTGGSVSTLTIQRTQQEDSAVYLCASSLSQTSSYNSPLHFGNGTRLTVT.

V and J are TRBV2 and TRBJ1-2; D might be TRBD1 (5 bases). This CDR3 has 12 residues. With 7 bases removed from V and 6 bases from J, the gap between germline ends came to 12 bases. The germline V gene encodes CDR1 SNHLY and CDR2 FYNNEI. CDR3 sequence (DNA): TGTGCCAGCACTGGGCCCAGGGATGGCTACACCTTC. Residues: CASTGPRDGYTF.

CDR3 sequence (DNA): TGTGCCACCAGTGACCCTGACAGGGCTGGGGCCAACGTCCTGACTTTC. It specifies CATSDPDRAGANVLTF. This rearrangement joins TRBV24-1 to TRBJ2-6, with 7 positions matching TRBD1. This CDR3 has 16 residues. Germline CDR1 KGHDR, CDR2 SFDVKD. The trim removed 4 bases at V and 2 bases at J, leaving 4 bases unmatched.

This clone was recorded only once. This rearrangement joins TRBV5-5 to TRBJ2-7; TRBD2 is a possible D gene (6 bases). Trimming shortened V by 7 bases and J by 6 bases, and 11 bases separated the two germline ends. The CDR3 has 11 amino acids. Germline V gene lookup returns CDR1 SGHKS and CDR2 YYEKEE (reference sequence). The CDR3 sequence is CASLGRIEQYF. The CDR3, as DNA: TGTGCCAGCCTAGGGAGGATCGAGCAGTACTTC.

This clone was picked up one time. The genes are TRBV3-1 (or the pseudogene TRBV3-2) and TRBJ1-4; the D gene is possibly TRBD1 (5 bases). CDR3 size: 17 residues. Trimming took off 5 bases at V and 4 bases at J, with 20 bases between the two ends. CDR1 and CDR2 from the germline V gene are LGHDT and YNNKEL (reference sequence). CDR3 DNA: TGTGCCAGCAGCAAAGGGGAATTGGGCAGGGTTAATGAAAAACTGTTTTTT. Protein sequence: CASSKGELGRVNEKLFF.

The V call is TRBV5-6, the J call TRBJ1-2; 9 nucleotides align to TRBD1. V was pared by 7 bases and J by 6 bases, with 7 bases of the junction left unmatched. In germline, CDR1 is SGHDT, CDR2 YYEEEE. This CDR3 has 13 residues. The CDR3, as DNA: TGTGCCAGCTCACCCGGGACAGGGAATGGCTACACCTTC. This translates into CASSPGTGNGYTF.

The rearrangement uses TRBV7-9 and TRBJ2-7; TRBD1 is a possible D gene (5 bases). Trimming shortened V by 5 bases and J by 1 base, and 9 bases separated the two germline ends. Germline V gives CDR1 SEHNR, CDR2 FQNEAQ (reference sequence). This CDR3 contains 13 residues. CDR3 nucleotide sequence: TGTGCCAGCAGCCCCAGGGAATCCTACGAGCAGTACTTC. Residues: CASSPRESYEQYF.

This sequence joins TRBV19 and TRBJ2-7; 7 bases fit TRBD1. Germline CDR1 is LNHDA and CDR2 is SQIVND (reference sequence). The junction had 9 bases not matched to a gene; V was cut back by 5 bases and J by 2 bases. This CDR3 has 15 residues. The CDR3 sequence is CASSPTPGQPYEQYF. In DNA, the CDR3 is TGTGCCAGTAGTCCCACCCCGGGACAGCCCTACGAGCAGTACTTC. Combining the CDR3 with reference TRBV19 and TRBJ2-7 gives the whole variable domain DGGITQSPKYLFRKEGQNVTLSCEQNLNHDAMYWYRQDPGQGLRLIYYSQIVNDFQKGDIAEGYSVSREKKESFPLTVTSAQKNPTAFYLCASSPTPGQPYEQYFGPGTRLTVT.

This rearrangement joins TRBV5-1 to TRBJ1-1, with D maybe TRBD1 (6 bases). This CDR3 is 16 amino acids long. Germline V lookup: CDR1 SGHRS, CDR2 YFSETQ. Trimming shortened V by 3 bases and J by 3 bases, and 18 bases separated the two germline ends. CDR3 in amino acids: CASSSQQGIRHTEAFF. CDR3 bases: TGCGCCAGCAGCTCCCAACAGGGAATTAGGCACACTGAAGCTTTCTTT.

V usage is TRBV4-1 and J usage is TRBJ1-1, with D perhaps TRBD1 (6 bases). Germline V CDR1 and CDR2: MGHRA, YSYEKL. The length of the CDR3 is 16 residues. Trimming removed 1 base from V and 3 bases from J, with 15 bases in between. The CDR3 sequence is CASSQAGTPRDTEAFF. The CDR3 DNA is TGCGCCAGCAGCCAAGCCGGGACACCCCGGGACACTGAAGCTTTCTTT.

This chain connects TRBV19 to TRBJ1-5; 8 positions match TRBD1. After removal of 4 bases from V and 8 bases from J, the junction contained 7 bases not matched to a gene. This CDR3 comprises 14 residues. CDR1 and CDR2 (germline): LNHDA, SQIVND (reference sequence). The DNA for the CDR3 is TGTGCCAGTAGTACGGACAGGGAAAAGAAGCCCCAGCATTTT. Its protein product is CASSTDREKKPQHF.

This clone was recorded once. CDR3 sequence reads: CATSNRESRNTEAFF. The CDR3 bases are TGTGCCACCTCTAACAGGGAGTCTAGGAACACTGAAGCTTTCTTT. The genes are TRBV19 and TRBJ1-1; D may be TRBD1 (6 bases). CDR3 length equals 15 residues. Germline values: CDR1 LNHDA, CDR2 SQIVND (reference sequence). The V end lost 10 bases, the J end lost 1 base, and 19 bases lay between the germline ends.

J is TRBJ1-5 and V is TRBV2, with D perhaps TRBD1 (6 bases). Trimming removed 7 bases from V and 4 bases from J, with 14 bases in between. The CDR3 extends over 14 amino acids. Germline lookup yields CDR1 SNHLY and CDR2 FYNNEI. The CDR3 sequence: CASTRGADNQPQHF. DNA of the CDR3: TGTGCCAGCACCCGGGGGGCAGATAATCAGCCCCAGCATTTT.

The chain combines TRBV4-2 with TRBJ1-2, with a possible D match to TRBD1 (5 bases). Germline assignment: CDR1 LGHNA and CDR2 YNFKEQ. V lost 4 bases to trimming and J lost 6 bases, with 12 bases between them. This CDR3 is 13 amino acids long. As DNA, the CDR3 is TGTGCCAGCAGCCGGATCGGGGGAGATGGCTACACCTTC. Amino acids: CASSRIGGDGYTF.

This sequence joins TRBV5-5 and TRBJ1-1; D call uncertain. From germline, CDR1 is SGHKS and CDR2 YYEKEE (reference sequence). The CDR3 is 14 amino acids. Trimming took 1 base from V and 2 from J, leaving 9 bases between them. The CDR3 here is CASSLSAGNTEAFF. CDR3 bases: TGTGCCAGCAGCTTGTCAGCGGGCAACACTGAAGCTTTCTTT.

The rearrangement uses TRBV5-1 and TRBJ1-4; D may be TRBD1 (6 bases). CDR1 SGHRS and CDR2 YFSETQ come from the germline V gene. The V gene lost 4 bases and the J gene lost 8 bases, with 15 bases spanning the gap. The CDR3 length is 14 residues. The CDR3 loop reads CASSGGQSREKLFF. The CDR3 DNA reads TGCGCCAGCAGCGGCGGACAGTCCCGGGAAAAACTGTTTTTT.

In nucleotides, the CDR3 is TGTGCCAGCAGTCGAGCGTACAGGGAATTGGGGTCCTACGAGCAGTACTTC. It specifies CASSRAYRELGSYEQYF. This sequence joins TRBV6-6 and TRBJ2-7; D perhaps matches TRBD1 (6 bases). Between the trimmed V and J ends, which lost 5 bases and 1 base, there was a span of 21 bases. Germline values: CDR1 MNHNY, CDR2 SVGAGI (reference sequence). There are 17 residues in the CDR3.

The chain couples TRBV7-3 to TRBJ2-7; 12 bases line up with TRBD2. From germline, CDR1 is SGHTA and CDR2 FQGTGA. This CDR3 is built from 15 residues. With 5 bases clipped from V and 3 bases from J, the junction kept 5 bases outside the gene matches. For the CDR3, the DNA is TGTGCCAGCAGCGCCGGACTAGCGGGGTTCTACGAGCAGTACTTC. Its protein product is CASSAGLAGFYEQYF.

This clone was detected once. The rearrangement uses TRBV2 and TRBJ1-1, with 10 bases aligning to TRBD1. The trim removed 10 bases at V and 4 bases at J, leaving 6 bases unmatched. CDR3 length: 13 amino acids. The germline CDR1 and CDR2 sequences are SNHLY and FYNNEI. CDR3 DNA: TGTGCCAAAAACCGGGACAGGGGCACTGAAGCTTTCTTT. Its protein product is CAKNRDRGTEAFF.

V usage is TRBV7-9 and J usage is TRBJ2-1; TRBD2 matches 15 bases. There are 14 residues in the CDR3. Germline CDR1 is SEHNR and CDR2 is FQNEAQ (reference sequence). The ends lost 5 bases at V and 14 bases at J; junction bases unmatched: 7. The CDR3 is CASSLGLAGGAEFF. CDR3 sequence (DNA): TGTGCCAGCAGCCTCGGACTAGCGGGGGGGGCCGAGTTCTTC.

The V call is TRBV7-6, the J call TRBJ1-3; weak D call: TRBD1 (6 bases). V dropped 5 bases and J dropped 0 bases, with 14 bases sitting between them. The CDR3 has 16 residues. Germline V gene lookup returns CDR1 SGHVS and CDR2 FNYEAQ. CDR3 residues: CASSLTEGVSGNTIYF. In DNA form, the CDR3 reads TGTGCCAGCAGCCTAACTGAGGGGGTCTCTGGAAACACCATATATTTT.

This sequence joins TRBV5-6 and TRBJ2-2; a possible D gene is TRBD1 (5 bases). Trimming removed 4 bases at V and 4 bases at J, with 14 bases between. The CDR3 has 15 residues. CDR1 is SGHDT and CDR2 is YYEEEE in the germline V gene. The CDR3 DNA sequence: TGTGCCAGCAGCCCCTTCGACAGCCCCACCGGGGAGCTGTTTTTT. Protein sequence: CASSPFDSPTGELFF.

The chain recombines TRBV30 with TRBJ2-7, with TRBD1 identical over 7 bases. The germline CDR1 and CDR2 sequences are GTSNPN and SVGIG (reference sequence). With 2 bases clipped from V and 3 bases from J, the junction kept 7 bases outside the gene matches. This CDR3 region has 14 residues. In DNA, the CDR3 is TGTGCCTGGAGTAGGAAGGGGACAGACTACGAGCAGTACTTC. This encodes CAWSRKGTDYEQYF. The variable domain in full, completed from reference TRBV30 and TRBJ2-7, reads SQTIHQWPATLVQPVGSPLSLECTVEGTSNPNLYWYRQAAGRGLQLLFYSVGIGQISSEVPQNLSASRPQDRQFILSSKKLLLSDSGFYLCAWSRKGTDYEQYFGPGTRLTVT.

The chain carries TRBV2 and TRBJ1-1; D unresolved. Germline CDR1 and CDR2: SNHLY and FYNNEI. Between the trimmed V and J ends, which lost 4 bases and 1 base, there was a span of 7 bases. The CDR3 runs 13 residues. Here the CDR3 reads CASSASGNTEAFF. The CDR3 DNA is TGTGCCAGCAGTGCTTCGGGGAACACTGAAGCTTTCTTT.